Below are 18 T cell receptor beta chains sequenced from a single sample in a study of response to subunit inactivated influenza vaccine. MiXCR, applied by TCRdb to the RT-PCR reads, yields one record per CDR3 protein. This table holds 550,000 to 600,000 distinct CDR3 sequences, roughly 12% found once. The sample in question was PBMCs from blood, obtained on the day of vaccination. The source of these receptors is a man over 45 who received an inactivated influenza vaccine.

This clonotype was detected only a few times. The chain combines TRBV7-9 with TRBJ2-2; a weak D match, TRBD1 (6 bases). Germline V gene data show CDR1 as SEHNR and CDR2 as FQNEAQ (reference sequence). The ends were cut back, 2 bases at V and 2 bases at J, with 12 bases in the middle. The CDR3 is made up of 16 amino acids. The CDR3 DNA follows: TGTGCCAGCAGCTTAATAGGGGGTATAAACACCGGGGAGCTGTTTTTT. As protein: CASSLIGGINTGELFF.

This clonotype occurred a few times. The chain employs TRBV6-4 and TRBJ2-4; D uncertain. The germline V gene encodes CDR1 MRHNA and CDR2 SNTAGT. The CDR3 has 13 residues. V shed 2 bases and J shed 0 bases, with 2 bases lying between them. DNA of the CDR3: TGTGCCAGCAGTGACCTAGCCAAAAACATTCAGTACTTC. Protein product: CASSDLAKNIQYF.

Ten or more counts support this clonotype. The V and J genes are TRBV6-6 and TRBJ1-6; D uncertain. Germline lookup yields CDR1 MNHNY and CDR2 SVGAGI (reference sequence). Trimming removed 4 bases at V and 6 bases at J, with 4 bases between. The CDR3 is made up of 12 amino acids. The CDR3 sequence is CASSWLNSPLHF. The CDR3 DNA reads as TGTGCCAGCAGTTGGCTTAATTCACCCCTCCACTTT.

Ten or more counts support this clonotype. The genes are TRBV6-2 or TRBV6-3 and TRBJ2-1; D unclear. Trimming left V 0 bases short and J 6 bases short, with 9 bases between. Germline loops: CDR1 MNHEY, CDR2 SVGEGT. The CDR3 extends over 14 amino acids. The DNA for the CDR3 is TGTGCCAGCAGTTACTCGATAATCAGCAATGAGCAGTTCTTC. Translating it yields CASSYSIISNEQFF.

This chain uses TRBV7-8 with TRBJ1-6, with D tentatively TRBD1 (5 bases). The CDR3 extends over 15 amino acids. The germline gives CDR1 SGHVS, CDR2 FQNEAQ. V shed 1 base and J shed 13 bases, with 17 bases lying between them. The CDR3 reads CASSLDTAEGRPLHF. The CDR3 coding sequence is TGTGCCAGCAGCTTAGATACAGCTGAGGGACGGCCCCTCCACTTT.

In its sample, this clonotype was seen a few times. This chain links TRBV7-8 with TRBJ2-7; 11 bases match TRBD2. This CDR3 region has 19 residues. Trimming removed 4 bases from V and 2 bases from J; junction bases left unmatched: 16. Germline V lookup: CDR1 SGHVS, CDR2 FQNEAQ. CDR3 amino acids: CASSSTVLAGEWGTYEQYF. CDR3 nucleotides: TGTGCCAGCAGCTCGACGGTACTAGCGGGAGAGTGGGGTACCTACGAGCAGTACTTC.

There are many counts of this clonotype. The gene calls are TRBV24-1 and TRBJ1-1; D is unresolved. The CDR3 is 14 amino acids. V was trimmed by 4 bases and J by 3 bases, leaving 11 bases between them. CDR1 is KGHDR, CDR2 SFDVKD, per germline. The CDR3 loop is CATSDAASHTEAFF. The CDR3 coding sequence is TGTGCCACCAGTGACGCGGCCAGCCACACTGAAGCTTTCTTT.

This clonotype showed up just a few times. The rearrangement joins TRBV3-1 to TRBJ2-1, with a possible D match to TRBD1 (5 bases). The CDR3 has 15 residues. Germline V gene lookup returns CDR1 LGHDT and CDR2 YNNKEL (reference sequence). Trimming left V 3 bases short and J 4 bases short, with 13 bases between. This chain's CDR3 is CASSHRQYEYNEQFF. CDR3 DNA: TGTGCCAGCAGCCACAGACAGTACGAATACAATGAGCAGTTCTTC.

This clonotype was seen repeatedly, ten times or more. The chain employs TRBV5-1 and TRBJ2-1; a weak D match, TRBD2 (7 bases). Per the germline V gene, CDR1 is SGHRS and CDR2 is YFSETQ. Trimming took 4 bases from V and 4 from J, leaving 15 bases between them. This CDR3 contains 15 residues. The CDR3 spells CASSPEGGGYNEQFF. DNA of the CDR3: TGCGCCAGCAGCCCCGAGGGAGGGGGGTACAATGAGCAGTTCTTC. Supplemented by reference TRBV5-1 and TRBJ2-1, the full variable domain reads KAGVTQTPRYLIKTRGQQVTLSCSPISGHRSVSWYQQTPGQGLQFLFEYFSETQRNKGNFPGRFSGRQFSNSRSEMNVSTLELGDSALYLCASSPEGGGYNEQFFGPGTRLTVL.

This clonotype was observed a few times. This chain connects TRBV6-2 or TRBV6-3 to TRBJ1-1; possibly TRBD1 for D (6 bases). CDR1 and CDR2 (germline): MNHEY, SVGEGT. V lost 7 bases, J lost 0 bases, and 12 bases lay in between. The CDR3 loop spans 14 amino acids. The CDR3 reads CASIEDSLNTEAFF. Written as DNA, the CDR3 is TGTGCCAGCATAGAGGACAGCCTGAACACTGAAGCTTTCTTT.

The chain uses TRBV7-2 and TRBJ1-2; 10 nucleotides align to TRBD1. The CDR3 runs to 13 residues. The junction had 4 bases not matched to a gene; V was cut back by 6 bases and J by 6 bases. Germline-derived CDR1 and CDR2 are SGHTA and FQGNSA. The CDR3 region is CASRLGQGNGYTF. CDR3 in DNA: TGTGCCAGCAGGCTGGGACAGGGGAATGGCTACACCTTC.

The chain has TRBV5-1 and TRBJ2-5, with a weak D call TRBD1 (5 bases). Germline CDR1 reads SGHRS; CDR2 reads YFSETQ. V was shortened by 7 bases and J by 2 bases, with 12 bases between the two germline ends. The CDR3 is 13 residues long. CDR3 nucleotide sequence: TGCGCCAGCGGGGAAACAGGTCAAGAGACCCAGTACTTC. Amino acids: CASGETGQETQYF.

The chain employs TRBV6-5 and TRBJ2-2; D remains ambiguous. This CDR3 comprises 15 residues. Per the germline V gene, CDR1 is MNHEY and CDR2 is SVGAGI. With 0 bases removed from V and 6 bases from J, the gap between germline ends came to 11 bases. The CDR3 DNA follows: TGTGCCAGCAGTTACTCACGACGGTCATCCGGGGAGCTGTTTTTT. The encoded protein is CASSYSRRSSGELFF.

The CDR3 here is CASSPTLDRNTEAFF. CDR3 bases: TGTGCCAGCTCACCAACACTCGACAGGAACACTGAAGCTTTCTTT. The chain uses TRBV18 and TRBJ1-1; weak D call: TRBD1 (5 bases). Germline V gene data show CDR1 as KGHSH and CDR2 as LQKENI. The CDR3 covers 15 residues. V lost 2 bases and J 1 base, leaving 11 bases between the germline ends.

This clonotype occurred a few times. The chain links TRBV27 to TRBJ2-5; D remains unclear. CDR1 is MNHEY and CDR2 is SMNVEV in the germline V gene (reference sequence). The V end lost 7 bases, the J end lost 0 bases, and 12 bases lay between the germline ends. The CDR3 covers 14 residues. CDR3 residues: CASKADPYQETQYF. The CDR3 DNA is TGTGCCAGCAAGGCAGACCCGTACCAAGAGACCCAGTACTTC.

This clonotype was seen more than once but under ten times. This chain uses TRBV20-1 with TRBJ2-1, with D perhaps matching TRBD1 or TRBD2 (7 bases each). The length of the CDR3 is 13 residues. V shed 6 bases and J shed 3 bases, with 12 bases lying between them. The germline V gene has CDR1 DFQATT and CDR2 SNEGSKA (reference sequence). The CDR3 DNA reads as TGCAGTGCCGACAGGGACTACTACAATGAGCAGTTCTTC. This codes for CSADRDYYNEQFF.

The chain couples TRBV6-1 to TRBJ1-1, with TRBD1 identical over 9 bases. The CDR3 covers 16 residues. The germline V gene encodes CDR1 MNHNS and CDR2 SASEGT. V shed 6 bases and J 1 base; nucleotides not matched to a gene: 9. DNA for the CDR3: TGTGCCAGCAGCCCAAGATGGACAGGGGCGAACACTGAAGCTTTCTTT. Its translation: CASSPRWTGANTEAFF.

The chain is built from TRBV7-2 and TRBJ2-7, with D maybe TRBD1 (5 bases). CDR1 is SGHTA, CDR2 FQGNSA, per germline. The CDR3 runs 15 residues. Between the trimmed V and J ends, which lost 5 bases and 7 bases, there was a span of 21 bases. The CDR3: CASSPLALGVGEQYF. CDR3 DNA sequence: TGTGCCAGCAGCCCCCTTGCATTAGGGGTAGGTGAGCAGTACTTC.